Shown below are 32 T cell receptor beta chains from a single sample sequenced in a study of technical replicates of blood from a few donors. Method: immunoSEQ multiplex PCR; TCRdb's copy keeps in-frame clones and lacks some. The table includes about 82,000 clones, under 96% detected once. Input material: T cells isolated from PBMCs. Receptors originate from a human donor in good health.

The chain recombines TRBV6-6 with TRBJ1-3; tentative D call: TRBD1 (6 bases). The germline V gene encodes CDR1 MNHNY and CDR2 SVGAGI (reference sequence). The CDR3 spans 16 residues. Trimming took 2 bases from V and 0 from J, leaving 11 bases between them. The CDR3: CASSYEGEYSGNTIYF. CDR3 DNA sequence: TGTGCCAGCAGTTACGAGGGGGAGTACTCTGGAAACACCATATATTTT.

The chain is built from TRBV7-6 and TRBJ1-5; tentative D call: TRBD1 (5 bases). The CDR3 has 14 residues. Per the germline V gene, CDR1 is SGHVS and CDR2 is FNYEAQ. Trimming removed 1 base at V and 1 base at J, with 5 bases between. CDR3 sequence reads: CASSLGQSNQPQHF. Here the CDR3 DNA reads TGTGCCAGCAGCTTAGGACAGAGCAATCAGCCCCAGCATTTT. Complete variable domain (other parts from reference TRBV7-6 and TRBJ1-5): GAGVSQSPRYKVTKRGQDVALRCDPISGHVSLYWYRQALGQGPEFLTYFNYEAQQDKSGLPNDRFSAERPEGSISTLTIQRTEQRDSAMYRCASSLGQSNQPQHFGDGTRLSIL.

The chain has TRBV5-1 and TRBJ1-1; D perhaps matches TRBD1 (6 bases). The V and J ends lost 1 base and 4 bases respectively, with 11 bases between them. Germline CDR1 SGHRS, CDR2 YFSETQ. The CDR3 spans 14 residues. The CDR3 DNA reads TGCGCCAGCAGCTTGACACAGGGCGGCACTGAAGCTTTCTTT. It is translated as CASSLTQGGTEAFF.

The rearrangement joins TRBV27 to TRBJ2-1, with D tentatively TRBD2 (6 bases). Germline V gene lookup returns CDR1 MNHEY and CDR2 SMNVEV (reference sequence). Trimming stripped 7 bases from V and 3 bases from J, with 13 bases between. The CDR3 is made up of 14 amino acids. In nucleotides, the CDR3 is TGTGCCAGCACTGAGACTAGTAGCTACAATGAGCAGTTCTTC. Protein product: CASTETSSYNEQFF.

The chain links TRBV28 to TRBJ2-1; 13 nucleotides line up with TRBD2. V was clipped by 4 bases and J by 6 bases; unmatched bases: 3. The CDR3 runs to 15 residues. Germline V gene sequence: CDR1 MDHEN, CDR2 SYDVKM. CDR3 coding DNA: TGTGCCAGCAGTTCAAGGACTAGCGGGAGCAATGAGCAGTTCTTC. This gives the protein CASSSRTSGSNEQFF.

V is TRBV7-6 and J is TRBJ2-5; D perhaps matches TRBD2 (5 bases). The CDR3 has 14 amino acids. Germline loops: CDR1 SGHVS, CDR2 FNYEAQ. The ends were cut back, 1 base at V and 11 bases at J, with 17 bases in the middle. The CDR3 region is CASSLGGELGGQYF. For the CDR3, the DNA is TGTGCCAGCAGCTTAGGGGGAGAACTGGGCGGGCAGTACTTC.

This clone was detected only once. The V call is TRBV4-1, the J call TRBJ1-5, with D possibly TRBD1 on 5 matching bases. Germline loops: CDR1 MGHRA, CDR2 YSYEKL. The CDR3 covers 13 residues. The V and J ends lost 4 bases and 6 bases respectively, with 10 bases between them. In nucleotides, the CDR3 is TGCGCCAGCAGCCCAGGGAGGATTCAGCCCCAGCATTTT. Its protein product is CASSPGRIQPQHF.

The chain recombines TRBV29-1 with TRBJ1-2; D may be TRBD1 (6 bases). This CDR3 comprises 13 residues. The ends were cut back, 3 bases at V and 4 bases at J, with 12 bases in the middle. The germline gives CDR1 SQVTM, CDR2 ANQGSEA. The CDR3 region has the DNA TGCAGCGTTGAGATGACAGGTACCTATGGCTACACCTTC. Residues: CSVEMTGTYGYTF.

The genes are TRBV6-5 and TRBJ2-7, with unresolved D. This CDR3 has 14 residues. CDR1 is MNHEY and CDR2 is SVGAGI in the germline V gene. Trimming removed 1 base at V and 3 bases at J, with 10 bases between. The CDR3 loop reads CASSYFANGYEQYF. For the CDR3, the DNA is TGTGCCAGCAGTTACTTCGCTAACGGCTACGAGCAGTACTTC.

This clone was counted once. The chain carries TRBV6-6 and TRBJ2-3; 7 positions agree with TRBD1. With V trimmed by 4 bases and J by 4 bases, 8 bases remained unmatched. The CDR3 has 15 amino acids. Germline loops: CDR1 MNHNY, CDR2 SVGAGI (reference sequence). CDR3 DNA: TGTGCCAGCAGTTTAAACAGGGGATCGGCAGATACGCAGTATTTT. Translating it yields CASSLNRGSADTQYF.

This clone was recorded only once. The rearrangement joins TRBV29-1 to TRBJ1-1, with no clear D. This CDR3 contains 12 residues. Germline CDR1 and CDR2: SQVTM and ANQGSEA. V lost 4 bases to trimming and J lost 0 bases, with 6 bases between them. DNA of the CDR3: TGCAGCGTTGGGCCCATGAACACTGAAGCTTTCTTT. This translates into CSVGPMNTEAFF.

The chain couples TRBV5-6 to TRBJ2-5; D call uncertain. Trimming cost V 0 bases and J 7 bases, with 10 bases left between them. The CDR3 contains 13 residues. Germline-derived CDR1 and CDR2 are SGHDT and YYEEEE. CDR3 sequence (DNA): TGTGCCAGCAGCTTGGACAGTTTGGGGACCCAGTACTTC. It codes for CASSLDSLGTQYF.

This chain joins TRBV7-2 and TRBJ2-1; 7 bases fit TRBD1. V lost 5 bases, J lost 6 bases, and 4 bases stayed unmatched. This CDR3 region has 13 residues. Germline lookup yields CDR1 SGHTA and CDR2 FQGNSA. The CDR3 is CASSPYRGNEQFF. DNA of the CDR3: TGTGCCAGCAGCCCGTACAGGGGCAATGAGCAGTTCTTC.

The rearrangement joins TRBV5-1 to TRBJ1-2; 7 nucleotides match TRBD1. Germline V gene lookup returns CDR1 SGHRS and CDR2 YFSETQ. The CDR3 sequence is 13 residues long. The ends lost 2 bases at V and 5 bases at J; junction bases unmatched: 3. The CDR3 here is CASSLGGQYGYTF. The DNA of the CDR3 is TGCGCCAGCAGCTTAGGGGGACAGTATGGCTACACCTTC.

This chain links TRBV6-5 with TRBJ1-3, with D perhaps TRBD1 (5 bases). Germline values: CDR1 MNHEY, CDR2 SVGAGI. Trimming cost V 6 bases and J 4 bases, with 16 bases left between them. This CDR3 comprises 15 residues. In DNA, the CDR3 is TGTGCCAGCAGCCCTTCTCGGGGGTCAGGAAACACCATATATTTT. Protein sequence: CASSPSRGSGNTIYF.

The rearrangement links TRBV27 to TRBJ2-5, with 10 nucleotides matching TRBD2. Per the germline V gene, CDR1 is MNHEY and CDR2 is SMNVEV (reference sequence). V lost 5 bases and J lost 4; bases outside the gene matches: 4. CDR3 length: 14 residues. The CDR3 DNA reads TGTGCCAGCAGTCGTAGCGGGAGGCGAGAGACCCAGTACTTC. Encoded protein: CASSRSGRRETQYF.

The CDR3 here is CASSYGTSDQHTQYF. In DNA, the CDR3 is TGTGCCAGCAGCTACGGTACTAGTGATCAGCATACGCAGTATTTT. V usage is TRBV11-2 and J usage is TRBJ2-3; D is possibly TRBD2 (5 bases). Germline-derived CDR1 and CDR2 are SGHAT and FQNNGV. V was clipped by 4 bases and J by 7 bases, with 18 bases between them. This CDR3 has 15 residues.

The chain couples TRBV2 to TRBJ1-3; TRBD1 is a possible D gene (5 bases). The CDR3 is 15 residues long. The ends were cut back, 7 bases at V and 2 bases at J, with 15 bases in the middle. The V gene's germline CDR1 is SNHLY and CDR2 FYNNEI. CDR3: CASNQGILPGNTIYF. The CDR3 DNA reads as TGTGCCAGCAATCAGGGTATTTTGCCTGGAAACACCATATATTTT.

This chain uses TRBV7-2 with TRBJ1-3, with a possible D match to TRBD1 (5 bases). The length of the CDR3 is 14 residues. V was cut by 3 bases and J by 4 bases, with 10 bases left in between. Germline CDR1 is SGHTA and CDR2 is FQGNSA. CDR3 DNA: TGTGCCAGCAGCTTTAGGGGTACGGGAAACACCATATATTTT. Residues: CASSFRGTGNTIYF.

The chain couples TRBV15 to TRBJ2-3; 7 bases agree with TRBD2. Germline loops: CDR1 LNHNV, CDR2 YYDKDF (reference sequence). The V and J ends lost 0 bases and 0 bases, in that order; junction bases with no gene match: 3. This CDR3 is built from 16 residues. The CDR3 region is CATSRESGASTDTQYF. The CDR3 nucleotides are TGTGCCACCAGCAGAGAAAGCGGGGCTAGCACAGATACGCAGTATTTT.

This clone was detected once. V usage is TRBV6-6 and J usage is TRBJ2-7; TRBD1 aligns across 7 bases. Looked up from germline, CDR1 is MNHNY and CDR2 is SVGAGI (reference sequence). V was pared by 5 bases and J by 2 bases, with 3 bases of the junction left unmatched. The CDR3 sequence is 13 residues long. CDR3 DNA sequence: TGTGCCAGCAGTAGGGGGACAGCCTACGAGCAGTACTTC. The encoded protein is CASSRGTAYEQYF.

The chain uses TRBV7-3 and TRBJ2-2; D call uncertain. The CDR3 runs 13 residues. Germline assignment: CDR1 SGHTA and CDR2 FQGTGA. V lost 2 bases, J lost 4 bases, and 5 bases lay in between. The CDR3 nucleotides are TGTGCCAGCAGCTTACGTAGCACCGGGGAGCTGTTTTTT. Its translation: CASSLRSTGELFF.

The CDR3 loop is CASRPPGLALYEQYF. The CDR3 DNA sequence: TGCGCCAGCAGGCCGCCGGGACTAGCGCTCTACGAGCAGTACTTC. The V gene is TRBV5-1, the J gene TRBJ2-7; 10 positions match TRBD2. CDR1 is SGHRS, CDR2 YFSETQ, per germline. The ends lost 5 bases at V and 3 bases at J; junction bases unmatched: 8. The CDR3 has 15 amino acids.

This rearrangement joins TRBV7-2 to TRBJ1-3; D not certain. The germline CDR1 and CDR2 sequences are SGHTA and FQGNSA. The CDR3 loop spans 16 amino acids. Trimming shortened V by 3 bases and J by 0 bases, and 12 bases separated the two germline ends. DNA for the CDR3: TGTGCCAGCAGCTTGGGTACTCGCGGCTCTGGAAACACCATATATTTT. This translates into CASSLGTRGSGNTIYF.

The rearrangement joins TRBV27 to TRBJ2-1; D is uncertain. The CDR3 consists of 13 residues. Germline V gene sequence: CDR1 MNHEY, CDR2 SMNVEV (reference sequence). With 8 bases removed from V and 0 bases from J, the gap between germline ends came to 8 bases. In DNA, the CDR3 is TGTGCCAGCGGGTGGAGCTCCTACAATGAGCAGTTCTTC. Its translation is CASGWSSYNEQFF.

About this clone: This likely comes from a read error, as the CDR3 has no conserved phenylalanine or tryptophan at its end. The limits of the CDR3 on the DNA are not certain, so only TCRdb's listed CDR3 is given. The V gene is TRBV28, the J gene TRBJ1-1; the table gives TRBD1 as D, unverified against the DNA. Looked up from germline, CDR1 is MDHEN and CDR2 is SYDVKM. The CDR3 has 14 residues if both end residues are counted. The CDR3 spells CASSLDAVDRALQI.

V usage is TRBV4-3 and J usage is TRBJ2-7; TRBD2 is a possible D gene (6 bases). Germline CDR1 LGHNA, CDR2 YSLEER. V was pared by 0 bases and J by 1 base, with 13 bases between. The length of the CDR3 is 16 residues. CDR3 in amino acids: CASSQDGLAPSYEQYF. Here the CDR3 DNA reads TGCGCCAGCAGCCAAGACGGGCTAGCGCCTTCCTACGAGCAGTACTTC.

The rearrangement links TRBV30 to TRBJ1-4; D is unclear. V lost 2 bases, J lost 3 bases, and 10 bases lay in between. The CDR3 totals 14 residues. Germline V gives CDR1 GTSNPN, CDR2 SVGIG (reference sequence). CDR3 sequence: CAWSRVGANEKLFF. The DNA of the CDR3 is TGTGCCTGGAGTAGGGTGGGAGCTAATGAAAAACTGTTTTTT.

This chain connects TRBV30 to TRBJ2-1, with TRBD2 matching over 14 bases. Germline V gives CDR1 GTSNPN, CDR2 SVGIG (reference sequence). The J segment lost 3 bases and the V segment lost 1 base, leaving 5 bases of the junction unmatched. The CDR3 runs 17 residues. CDR3 coding DNA: TGTGCCTGGAGTGGACTTGGGACTAGCGGGAGCTACAATGAGCAGTTCTTC. It translates to CAWSGLGTSGSYNEQFF. The full variable domain, with the rest looked up from reference TRBV30 and TRBJ2-1, is SQTIHQWPATLVQPVGSPLSLECTVEGTSNPNLYWYRQAAGRGLQLLFYSVGIGQISSEVPQNLSASRPQDRQFILSSKKLLLSDSGFYLCAWSGLGTSGSYNEQFFGPGTRLTVL.

CDR3 residues: CASSVAGEVSYEQYF. The CDR3 nucleotides read TGTGCCAGCAGCGTGGCGGGAGAGGTCTCCTACGAGCAGTACTTC. This rearrangement joins TRBV5-6 to TRBJ2-7; 7 nucleotides align to TRBD2. Germline loops: CDR1 SGHDT, CDR2 YYEEEE. CDR3 length: 15 residues. V gave up 4 bases and J gave up 0 bases; unmatched junction bases: 7.

The V call is TRBV6-1, the J call TRBJ2-3, with D perhaps matching TRBD2 (6 bases). V was trimmed by 6 bases and J by 4 bases, leaving 17 bases between them. Germline loops: CDR1 MNHNS, CDR2 SASEGT. CDR3 size: 15 residues. As DNA, the CDR3 is TGTGCCAGCAGACTCGACTTCGGGAGAGCAGATACGCAGTATTTT. Amino acids: CASRLDFGRADTQYF.

J is TRBJ2-1 and V is TRBV9; 9 bases agree with TRBD1. The trim removed 6 bases at V and 0 bases at J, leaving 4 bases unmatched. The CDR3 runs to 15 residues. CDR1 SGDLS and CDR2 YYNGEE come from the germline V gene. The CDR3 loop is CASTGTGSSYNEQFF. CDR3 nucleotides: TGTGCCAGCACCGGGACAGGGAGCTCCTACAATGAGCAGTTCTTC.